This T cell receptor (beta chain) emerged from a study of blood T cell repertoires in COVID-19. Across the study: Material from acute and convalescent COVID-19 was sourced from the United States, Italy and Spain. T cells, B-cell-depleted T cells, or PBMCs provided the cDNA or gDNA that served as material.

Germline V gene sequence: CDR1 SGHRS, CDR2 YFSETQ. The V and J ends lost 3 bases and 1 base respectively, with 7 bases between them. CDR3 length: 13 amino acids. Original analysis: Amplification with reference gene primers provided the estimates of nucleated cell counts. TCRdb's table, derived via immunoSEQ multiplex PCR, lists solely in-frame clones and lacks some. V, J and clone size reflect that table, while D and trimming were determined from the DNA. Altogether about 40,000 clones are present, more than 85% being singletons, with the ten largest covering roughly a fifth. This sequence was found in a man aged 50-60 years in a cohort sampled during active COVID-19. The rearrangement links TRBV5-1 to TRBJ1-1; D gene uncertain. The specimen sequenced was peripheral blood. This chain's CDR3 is CASSSTENTEAFF. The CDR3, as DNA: TGCGCCAGCAGCTCAACAGAGAACACTGAAGCTTTCTTT.